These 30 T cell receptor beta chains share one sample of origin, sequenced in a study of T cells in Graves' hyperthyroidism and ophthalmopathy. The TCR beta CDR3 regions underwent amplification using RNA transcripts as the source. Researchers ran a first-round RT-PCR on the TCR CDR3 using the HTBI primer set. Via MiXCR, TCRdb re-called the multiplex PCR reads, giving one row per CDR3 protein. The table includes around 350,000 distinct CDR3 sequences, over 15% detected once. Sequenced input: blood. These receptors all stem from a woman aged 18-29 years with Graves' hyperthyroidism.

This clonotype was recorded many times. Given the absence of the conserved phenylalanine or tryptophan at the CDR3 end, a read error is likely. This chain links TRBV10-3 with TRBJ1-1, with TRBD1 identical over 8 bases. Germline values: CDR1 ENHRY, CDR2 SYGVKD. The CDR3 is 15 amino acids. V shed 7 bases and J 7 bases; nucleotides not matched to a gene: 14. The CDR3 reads CAINPRTGPIDEAFS. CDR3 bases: TGTGCCATCAACCCACGGACAGGGCCCATTGATGAAGCTTTCTCT.

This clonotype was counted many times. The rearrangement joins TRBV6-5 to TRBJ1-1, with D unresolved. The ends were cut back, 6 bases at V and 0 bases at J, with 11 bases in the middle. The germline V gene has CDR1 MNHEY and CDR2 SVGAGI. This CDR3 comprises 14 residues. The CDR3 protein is CASRRETVNTEAFF. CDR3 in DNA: TGTGCCAGCAGAAGAGAAACGGTGAACACTGAAGCTTTCTTT.

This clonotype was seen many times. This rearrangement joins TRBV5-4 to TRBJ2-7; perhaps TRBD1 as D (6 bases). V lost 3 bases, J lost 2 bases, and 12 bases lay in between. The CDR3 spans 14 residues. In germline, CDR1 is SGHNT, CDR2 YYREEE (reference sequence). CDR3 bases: TGTGCCAGCAGCTGGGGCAGGGGTCCCTACGAGCAGTACTTC. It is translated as CASSWGRGPYEQYF.

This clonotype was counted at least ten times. Here the CDR3 reads CASSLRPGGVNQPQHF. DNA of the CDR3: TGTGCCAGCAGCCTTAGACCAGGGGGCGTCAATCAGCCCCAGCATTTT. The rearrangement uses TRBV4-2 and TRBJ1-5; 8 nucleotides match TRBD1. The length of the CDR3 is 16 residues. Germline trimming cut 4 bases from V and 3 bases from J; bases unmatched to any gene: 8. CDR1 is LGHNA, CDR2 YNFKEQ, per germline.

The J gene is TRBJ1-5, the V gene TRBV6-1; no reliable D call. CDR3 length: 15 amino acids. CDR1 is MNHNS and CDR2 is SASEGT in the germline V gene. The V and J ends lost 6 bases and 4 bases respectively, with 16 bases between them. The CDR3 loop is CASSFVGRRNQPQHF. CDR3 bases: TGTGCCAGCAGCTTCGTAGGAAGACGGAATCAGCCCCAGCATTTT.

The CDR3 DNA follows: TGTGCCAGCACTCCCGGGGCAGGGGCTGCGTACGAGCAGTACTTC. Translating gives CASTPGAGAAYEQYF. The V and J genes are TRBV6-1 and TRBJ2-7, with a weak D call TRBD1 (6 bases). The CDR3 runs to 15 residues. With 7 bases removed from V and 4 bases from J, the gap between germline ends came to 20 bases. The germline V gene has CDR1 MNHNS and CDR2 SASEGT.

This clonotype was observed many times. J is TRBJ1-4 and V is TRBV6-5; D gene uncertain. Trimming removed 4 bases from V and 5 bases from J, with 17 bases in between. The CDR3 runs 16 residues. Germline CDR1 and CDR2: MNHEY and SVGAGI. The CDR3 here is CASSLALTGKNEKLFF. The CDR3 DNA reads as TGTGCCAGCAGTTTGGCCTTGACCGGGAAAAATGAAAAACTGTTTTTT.

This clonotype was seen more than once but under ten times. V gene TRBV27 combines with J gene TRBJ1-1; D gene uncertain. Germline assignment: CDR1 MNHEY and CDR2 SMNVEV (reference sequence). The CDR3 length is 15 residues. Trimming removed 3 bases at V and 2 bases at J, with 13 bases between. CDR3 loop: CASSLARPKNTEAFF. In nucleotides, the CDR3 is TGTGCCAGCAGTTTGGCCAGGCCAAAAAACACTGAAGCTTTCTTT.

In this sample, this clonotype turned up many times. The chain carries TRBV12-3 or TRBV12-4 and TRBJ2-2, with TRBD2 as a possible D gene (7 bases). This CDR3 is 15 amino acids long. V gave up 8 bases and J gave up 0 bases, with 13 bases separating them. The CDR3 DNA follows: TGTGCCAGCGGCAAGGGGGGGCCGAACACCGGGGAGCTGTTTTTT. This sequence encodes CASGKGGPNTGELFF.

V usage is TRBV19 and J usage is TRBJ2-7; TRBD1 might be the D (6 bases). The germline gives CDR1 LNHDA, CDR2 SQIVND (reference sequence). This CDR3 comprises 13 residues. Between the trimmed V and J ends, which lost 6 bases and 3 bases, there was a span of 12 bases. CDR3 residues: CASRPGQRYEQYF. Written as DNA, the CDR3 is TGTGCCAGTAGACCGGGACAACGCTACGAGCAGTACTTC.

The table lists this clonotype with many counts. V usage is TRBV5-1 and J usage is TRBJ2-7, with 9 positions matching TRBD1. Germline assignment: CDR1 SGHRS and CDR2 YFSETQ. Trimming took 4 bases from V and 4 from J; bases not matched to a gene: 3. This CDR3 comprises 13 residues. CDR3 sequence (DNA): TGCGCCAGCAGCCGGGACAGGGAATACGAGCAGTACTTC. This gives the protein CASSRDREYEQYF.

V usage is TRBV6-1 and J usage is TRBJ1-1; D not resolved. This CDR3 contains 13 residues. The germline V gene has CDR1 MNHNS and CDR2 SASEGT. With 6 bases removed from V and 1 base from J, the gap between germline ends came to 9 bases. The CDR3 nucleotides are TGTGCCAGCAGAAGAGGGCGGAACACTGAAGCTTTCTTT. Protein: CASRRGRNTEAFF.

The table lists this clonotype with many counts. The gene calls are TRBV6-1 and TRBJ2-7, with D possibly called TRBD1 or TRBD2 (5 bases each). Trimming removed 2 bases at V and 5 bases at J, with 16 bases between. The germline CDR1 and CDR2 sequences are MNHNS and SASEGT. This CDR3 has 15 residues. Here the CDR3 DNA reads TGTGCCAGCAGTGAAATCGTATGGGGGTTCCACGAGCAGTACTTC. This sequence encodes CASSEIVWGFHEQYF.

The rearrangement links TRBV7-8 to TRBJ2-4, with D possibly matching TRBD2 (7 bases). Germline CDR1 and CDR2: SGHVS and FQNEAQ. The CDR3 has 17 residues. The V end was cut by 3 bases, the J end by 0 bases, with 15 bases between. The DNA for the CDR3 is TGTGCCAGCAGCTTTAGAGGGGGAGGGATAGCCAAAAACATTCAGTACTTC. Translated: CASSFRGGGIAKNIQYF.

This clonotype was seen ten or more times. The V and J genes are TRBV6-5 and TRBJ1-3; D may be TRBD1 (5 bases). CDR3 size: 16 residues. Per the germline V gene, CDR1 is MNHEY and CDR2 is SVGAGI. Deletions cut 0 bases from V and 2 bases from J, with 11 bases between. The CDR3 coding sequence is TGTGCCAGCAGTTACTCCGGGACCTACGCTGGAAACACCATATATTTT. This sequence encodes CASSYSGTYAGNTIYF.

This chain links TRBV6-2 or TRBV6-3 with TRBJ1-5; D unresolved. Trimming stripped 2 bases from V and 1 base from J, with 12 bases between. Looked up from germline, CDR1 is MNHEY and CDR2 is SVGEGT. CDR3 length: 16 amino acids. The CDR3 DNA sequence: TGTGCCAGCAGTTACGATGTGGGAATGAGCAATCAGCCCCAGCATTTT. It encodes CASSYDVGMSNQPQHF.

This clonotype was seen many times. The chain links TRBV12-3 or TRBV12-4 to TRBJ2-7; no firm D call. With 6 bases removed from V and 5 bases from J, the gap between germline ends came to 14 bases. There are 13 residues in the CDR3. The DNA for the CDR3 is TGTGCCAGCAGCCCACCCTCATTGGACGAGCAGTACTTC. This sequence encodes CASSPPSLDEQYF.

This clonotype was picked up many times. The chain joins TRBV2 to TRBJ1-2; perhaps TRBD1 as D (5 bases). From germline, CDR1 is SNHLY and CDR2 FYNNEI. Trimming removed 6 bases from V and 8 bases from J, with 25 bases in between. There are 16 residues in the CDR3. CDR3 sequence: CASSHKRRGEGGGYTF. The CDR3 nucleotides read TGTGCCAGCAGCCACAAACGGAGAGGGGAAGGAGGAGGCTACACCTTC.

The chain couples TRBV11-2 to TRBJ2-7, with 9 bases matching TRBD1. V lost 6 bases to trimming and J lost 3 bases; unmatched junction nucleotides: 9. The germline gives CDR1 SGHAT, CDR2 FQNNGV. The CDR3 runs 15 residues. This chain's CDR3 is CASRKGQGVGYEQYF. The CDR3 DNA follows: TGTGCCAGCAGAAAGGGACAGGGTGTGGGCTACGAGCAGTACTTC. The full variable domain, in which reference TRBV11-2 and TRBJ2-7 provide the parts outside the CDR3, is EAGVAQSPRYKIIEKRQSVAFWCNPISGHATLYWYQQILGQGPKLLIQFQNNGVVDDSQLPKDRFSAERLKGVDSTLKIQPAKLEDSAVYLCASRKGQGVGYEQYFGPGTRLTVT.

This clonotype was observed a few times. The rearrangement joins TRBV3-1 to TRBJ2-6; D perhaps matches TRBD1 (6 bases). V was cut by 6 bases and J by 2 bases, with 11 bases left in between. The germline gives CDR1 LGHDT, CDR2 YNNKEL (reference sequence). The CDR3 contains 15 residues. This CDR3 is CASRPGGAGANVLTF. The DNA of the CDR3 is TGTGCCAGCAGGCCTGGGGGCGCTGGGGCCAACGTCCTGACTTTC.

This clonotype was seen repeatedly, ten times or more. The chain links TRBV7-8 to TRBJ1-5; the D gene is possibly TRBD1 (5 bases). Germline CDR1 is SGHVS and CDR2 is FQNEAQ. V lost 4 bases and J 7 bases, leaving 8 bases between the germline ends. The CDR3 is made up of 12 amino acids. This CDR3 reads CASSWGKQPQHF. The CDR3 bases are TGTGCCAGCAGCTGGGGGAAACAGCCCCAGCATTTT.

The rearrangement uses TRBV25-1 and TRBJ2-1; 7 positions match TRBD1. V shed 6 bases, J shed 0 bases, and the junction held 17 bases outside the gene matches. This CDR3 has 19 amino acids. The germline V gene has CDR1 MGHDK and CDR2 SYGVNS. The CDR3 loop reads CASRPKFWDRTRSYNEQFF. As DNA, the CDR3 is TGTGCCAGCAGACCTAAATTTTGGGACAGAACTCGCTCCTACAATGAGCAGTTCTTC.

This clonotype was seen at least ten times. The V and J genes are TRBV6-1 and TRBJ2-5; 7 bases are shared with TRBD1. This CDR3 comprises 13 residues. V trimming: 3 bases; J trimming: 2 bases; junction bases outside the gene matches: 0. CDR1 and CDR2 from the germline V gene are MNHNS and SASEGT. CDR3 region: CASSEGQQETQYF. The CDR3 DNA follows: TGTGCCAGCAGTGAGGGACAGCAAGAGACCCAGTACTTC.

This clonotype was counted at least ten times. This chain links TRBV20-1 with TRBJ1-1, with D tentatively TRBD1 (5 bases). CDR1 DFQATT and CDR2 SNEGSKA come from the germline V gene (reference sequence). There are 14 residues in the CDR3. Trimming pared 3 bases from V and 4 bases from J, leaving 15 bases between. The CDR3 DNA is TGCAGTGCTAGCTCTCGGGGGTCCGGCACTGAAGCTTTCTTT. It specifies CSASSRGSGTEAFF.

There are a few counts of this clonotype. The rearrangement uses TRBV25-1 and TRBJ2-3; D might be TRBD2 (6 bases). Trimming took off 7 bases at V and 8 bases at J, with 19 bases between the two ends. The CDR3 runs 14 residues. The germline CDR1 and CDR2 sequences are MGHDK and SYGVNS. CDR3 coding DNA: TGTGCCAGCAATCCTGTGGGGGGATCAGCTACGCAGTATTTT. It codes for CASNPVGGSATQYF.

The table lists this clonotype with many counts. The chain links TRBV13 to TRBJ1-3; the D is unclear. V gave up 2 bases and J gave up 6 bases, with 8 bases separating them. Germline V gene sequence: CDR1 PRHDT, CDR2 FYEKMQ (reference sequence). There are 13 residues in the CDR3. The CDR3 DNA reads TGTGCCAGCAGCTTAACCAATCAAAACACCATATATTTT. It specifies CASSLTNQNTIYF.

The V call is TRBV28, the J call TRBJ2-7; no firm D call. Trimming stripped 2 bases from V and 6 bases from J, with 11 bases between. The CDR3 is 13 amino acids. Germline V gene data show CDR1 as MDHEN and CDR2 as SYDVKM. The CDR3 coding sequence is TGTGCCAGCAGTTTACGAACCGGTGGCGAGCAGTACTTC. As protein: CASSLRTGGEQYF. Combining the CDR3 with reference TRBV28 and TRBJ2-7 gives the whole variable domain DVKVTQSSRYLVKRTGEKVFLECVQDMDHENMFWYRQDPGLGLRLIYFSYDVKMKEKGDIPEGYSVSREKKERFSLILESASTNQTSMYLCASSLRTGGEQYFGPGTRLTVT.

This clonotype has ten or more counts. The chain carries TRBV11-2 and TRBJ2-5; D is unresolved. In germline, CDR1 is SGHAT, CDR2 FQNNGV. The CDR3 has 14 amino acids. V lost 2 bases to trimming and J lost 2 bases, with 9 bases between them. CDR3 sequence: CASSLYLVQETQYF. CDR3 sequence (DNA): TGTGCCAGCAGCTTATATCTCGTTCAAGAGACCCAGTACTTC.

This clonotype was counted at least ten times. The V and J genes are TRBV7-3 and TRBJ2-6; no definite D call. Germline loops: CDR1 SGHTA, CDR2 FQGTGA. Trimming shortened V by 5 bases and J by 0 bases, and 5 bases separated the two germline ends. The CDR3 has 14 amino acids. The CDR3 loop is CASSPSSGANVLTF. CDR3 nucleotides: TGTGCCAGCAGCCCAAGCTCTGGGGCCAACGTCCTGACTTTC. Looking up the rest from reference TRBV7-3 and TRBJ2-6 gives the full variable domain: GAGVSQTPSNKVTEKGKYVELRCDPISGHTALYWYRQSLGQGPEFLIYFQGTGAADDSGLPNDRFFAVRPEGSVSTLKIQRTERGDSAVYLCASSPSSGANVLTFGAGSRLTVL.

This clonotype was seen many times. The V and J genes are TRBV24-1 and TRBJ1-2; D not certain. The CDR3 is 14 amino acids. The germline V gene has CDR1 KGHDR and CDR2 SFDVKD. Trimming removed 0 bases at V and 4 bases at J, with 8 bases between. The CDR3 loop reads CATSDLTLSYGYTF. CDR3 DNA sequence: TGTGCCACCAGTGATTTGACTCTAAGCTATGGCTACACCTTC.